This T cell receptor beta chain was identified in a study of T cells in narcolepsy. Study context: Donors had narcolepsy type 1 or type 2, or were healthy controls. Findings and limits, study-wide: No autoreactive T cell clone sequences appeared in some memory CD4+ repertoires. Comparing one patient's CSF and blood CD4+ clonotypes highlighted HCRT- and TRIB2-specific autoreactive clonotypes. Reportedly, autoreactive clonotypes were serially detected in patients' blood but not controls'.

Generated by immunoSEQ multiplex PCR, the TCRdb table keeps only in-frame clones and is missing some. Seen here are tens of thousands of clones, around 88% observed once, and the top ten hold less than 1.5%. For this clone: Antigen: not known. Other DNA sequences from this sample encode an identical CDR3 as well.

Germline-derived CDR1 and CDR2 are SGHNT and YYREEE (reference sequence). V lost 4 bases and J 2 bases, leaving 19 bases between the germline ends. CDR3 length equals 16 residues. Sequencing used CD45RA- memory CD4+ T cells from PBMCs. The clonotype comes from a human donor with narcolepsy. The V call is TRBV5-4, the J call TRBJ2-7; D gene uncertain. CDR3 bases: TGTGCCAGCAGCCTGGTTGGACGAGTAAACGCCTACGAGCAGTACTTC. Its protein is CASSLVGRVNAYEQYF.